These 14 T cell receptor beta chains came from one sample sequenced in a study of cytomegalovirus exposure and HLA in healthy donors. Primers: 60 Vbeta forward and 13 Jbeta reverse. Sequencing was performed with immunoSEQ multiplex PCR; in TCRdb, only in-frame clones are kept and a portion is missing. In the table there are fewer than 80,000 clones, about 74% of which are singletons. The sequenced sample consisted of PBMCs. Source of these receptors: an older woman in good health and CMV-seropositive.

The chain recombines TRBV4-2 with TRBJ1-5, with a possible D match to TRBD1 (5 bases). The CDR3 is 15 residues long. Germline V lookup: CDR1 LGHNA, CDR2 YNFKEQ. V was pared by 3 bases and J by 0 bases, with 9 bases between. CDR3 residues: CASSQDTGSNQPQHF. The DNA of the CDR3 is TGTGCCAGCAGCCAGGATACAGGTAGCAATCAGCCCCAGCATTTT.

For the CDR3, the DNA is TGTGCCAGCAGTCGGACAGAGAACACTGAAGCTTTCTTT. Translated, it gives CASSRTENTEAFF. The chain joins TRBV6-5 to TRBJ1-1; a weak D match, TRBD1 (6 bases). Looked up from germline, CDR1 is MNHEY and CDR2 is SVGAGI. The CDR3 loop spans 13 amino acids. V was clipped by 5 bases and J by 1 base, with 8 bases between them.

This clone was counted once. The junction differs from germline at one of its ends, possibly a read error. The V and J genes are TRBV5-4 and TRBJ1-2; tentative D call: TRBD1 (6 bases). The CDR3 totals 13 residues. Germline CDR1 and CDR2: SGHNT and YYREEE (reference sequence). The CDR3 is CASSLGGLYRYTF. The CDR3 coding sequence is TGTGCCAGCAGCTTGGGGGGGCTCTATCGCTACACCTTC.

The chain has TRBV21-1 and TRBJ1-2; TRBD1 is the table's D call and was not checked against the DNA. TRBV21-1 is a pseudogene locus. This CDR3 spans 14 amino acids. The CDR3: CASSVRGPPWGYTF. As DNA, the CDR3 is TGTGCCAGCAGCGTAAGGGGCCCACCCTGGGGCTACACCTTC.

V and J are TRBV5-6 and TRBJ1-2; D is ambiguous. The length of the CDR3 is 12 residues. With 4 bases removed from V and 4 bases from J, the gap between germline ends came to 8 bases. Germline CDR1 reads SGHDT; CDR2 reads YYEEEE. CDR3 region: CASSIDTYGYTF. Here the CDR3 DNA reads TGTGCCAGCAGCATCGACACCTATGGCTACACCTTC.

This chain uses TRBV11-2 with TRBJ1-2, with D uncertain. The CDR3 runs 15 residues. Trimming removed 1 base from V and 8 bases from J, with 17 bases in between. From germline, CDR1 is SGHAT and CDR2 FQNNGV. The CDR3 coding sequence is TGTGCCAGCAGCTTAGTTCGGGGTTGGGAGAGGGGCTACACCTTC. Translating it yields CASSLVRGWERGYTF.

The V and J genes are TRBV19 and TRBJ1-5, with unresolved D. This CDR3 has 16 residues. Per germline, CDR1 LNHDA and CDR2 SQIVND (reference sequence). V dropped 0 bases and J dropped 4 bases, with 13 bases sitting between them. For the CDR3, the DNA is TGTGCCAGTAGTATAGATCAGGATCTCTGGAATCAGCCCCAGCATTTT. Translated, it gives CASSIDQDLWNQPQHF.

V is TRBV5-6 and J is TRBJ1-5; D perhaps matches TRBD1 (6 bases). The V end lost 0 bases, the J end lost 1 base, and 8 bases lay between the germline ends. The CDR3 contains 15 residues. In germline, CDR1 is SGHDT, CDR2 YYEEEE. The CDR3, as DNA: TGTGCCAGCAGCTTGGTAGGGGGAAGCAATCAGCCCCAGCATTTT. Its protein product is CASSLVGGSNQPQHF.

The rearrangement joins TRBV30 to TRBJ1-3; unclear D gene. The CDR3 is 15 residues long. The V gene's germline CDR1 is GTSNPN and CDR2 SVGIG (reference sequence). Trimming pared 3 bases from V and 0 bases from J, leaving 12 bases between. CDR3 amino acids: CAWRSTGSSGNTIYF. DNA for the CDR3: TGTGCCTGGAGATCAACGGGGTCCTCTGGAAACACCATATATTTT.

The gene calls are TRBV7-8 and TRBJ2-7; unclear D gene. CDR1 and CDR2 from the germline V gene are SGHVS and FQNEAQ. The CDR3 is made up of 12 amino acids. The germline V and J ends were trimmed by 2 bases and 5 bases, with 7 bases remaining between them. Written as DNA, the CDR3 is TGTGCCAGCAGCTTAATCGGTAACGAGCAGTACTTC. Amino acids: CASSLIGNEQYF.

About this clone: Mismatch with germline at one junction end may stem from a read error. The rearrangement links TRBV5-1 to TRBJ1-4; no reliable D call. The CDR3 consists of 15 residues. Per the germline V gene, CDR1 is SGHRS and CDR2 is YFSETQ. The CDR3 sequence: CASSPEPRTSEKLFF. In DNA, the CDR3 is TGCGCCAGCAGCCCAGAGCCCCGAACTAGTGAAAAACTGTTTTTT.

The rearrangement uses TRBV4-2 and TRBJ1-2; D perhaps matches TRBD1 (5 bases). Between the trimmed V and J ends, which lost 4 bases and 3 bases, there was a span of 15 bases. The germline gives CDR1 LGHNA, CDR2 YNFKEQ. This CDR3 has 15 residues. DNA for the CDR3: TGTGCCAGCAGCCGCACAGGTCCCACTGACTATGGCTACACCTTC. This translates into CASSRTGPTDYGYTF.

This clone has a handful of counts. The chain employs TRBV4-1 and TRBJ1-1, with 11 bases matching TRBD1. This CDR3 comprises 15 residues. Germline CDR1 is MGHRA and CDR2 is YSYEKL. The V segment lost 3 bases and the J segment 3 bases; nucleotides outside the gene matches: 3. CDR3 protein: CASSHGQGAYTEAFF. CDR3 sequence (DNA): TGCGCCAGCAGCCACGGACAGGGGGCCTACACTGAAGCTTTCTTT.

V usage is TRBV4-1 and J usage is TRBJ1-5; D not resolved. Between the trimmed V and J ends, which lost 4 bases and 3 bases, there was a span of 10 bases. The CDR3 length is 14 residues. Per germline, CDR1 MGHRA and CDR2 YSYEKL. CDR3 sequence: CASSRGGTNQPQHF. The CDR3 bases are TGCGCCAGCAGCCGCGGCGGTACCAATCAGCCCCAGCATTTT.